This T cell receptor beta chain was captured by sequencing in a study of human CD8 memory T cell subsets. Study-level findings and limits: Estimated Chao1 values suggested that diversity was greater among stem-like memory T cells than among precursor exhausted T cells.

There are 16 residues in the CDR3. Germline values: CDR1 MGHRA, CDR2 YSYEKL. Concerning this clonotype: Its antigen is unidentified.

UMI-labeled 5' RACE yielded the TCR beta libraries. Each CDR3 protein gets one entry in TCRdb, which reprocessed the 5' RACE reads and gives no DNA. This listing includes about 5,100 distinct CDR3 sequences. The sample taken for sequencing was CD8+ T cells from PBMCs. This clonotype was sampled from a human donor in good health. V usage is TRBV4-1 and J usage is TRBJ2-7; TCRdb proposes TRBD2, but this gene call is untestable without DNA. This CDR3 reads CASSQAWWGVGHEQYF.